This is a list of T cell receptor beta chains from one sample in a study of glioma-infiltrating T cells after dendritic cell vaccination. This table comes from immunoSEQ multiplex PCR, and its TCRdb copy is limited to in-frame clones, with some not included. The table lists roughly 60,000 clones, around nine tenths of them singletons. Sequencing used blood, obtained after dendritic cell vaccination. The receptors were sampled from a human donor with glioblastoma. Each CDR3 is given with its conserved first and last residue. A D gene is named only where the DNA matches it firmly.

TRBD2,TRBV4-2,TRBJ2-3,TGTGCCAGCAGCCCCCGCGCCGGGACTAGCGGGGGGGCAATAGATACGCAGTATTTT,CASSPRAGTSGGAIDTQYF
.,TRBV14,TRBJ1-2,TGTGCCAGCAGCCAAGTAGCGGCGGAGTATGGCTACACCTTC,CASSQVAAEYGYTF
TRBD1,TRBV2,TRBJ2-3,TGTGCCAGCAGCAGGGGGTCAGATACGCAGTATTTT,CASSRGSDTQYF
TRBD1,TRBV7-9,TRBJ1-1,TGTGCCAGCAGCCAAAAGCGAGGACAGGGGGACACTGAAGCTTTCTTT,CASSQKRGQGDTEAFF
TRBD1,TRBV28,TRBJ1-6,TGTGCCAGCATTGGGACAGGGCGCAATTCACCCCTCCACTTT,CASIGTGRNSPLHF
.,TRBV30,TRBJ1-5,TGTGCCTGGAAGGCACCGAGCGATAGCAATCAGCCCCAGCATTTT,CAWKAPSDSNQPQHF
.,TRBV4-3,TRBJ2-1,TGCGCCAGCAGAGGACTCGGCCATGAGCAGTTCTTC,CASRGLGHEQFF
TRBD2,TRBV5-4,TRBJ2-7,TGTGCCAGCAGCTTGGGTAGCGGGAGTGCCTACGAGCAGTACTTC,CASSLGSGSAYEQYF
.,TRBV18,TRBJ2-2,TGTGCCAGCTCTCGAGGACAGAACACCGGGGAGCTGTTTTTT,CASSRGQNTGELFF
.,TRBV30,TRBJ2-7,TGTGCCTGGAGGGAGAGCTCCTACGAGCAGTACTTC,CAWRESSYEQYF
.,TRBV6-5,TRBJ1-5,TGTGCCAGCAGGAACAGGGATGCGGGGCCCCAGCATTTT,CASRNRDAGPQHF
.,TRBV18,TRBJ1-1,TGTGCCAGCTCATTAGGGGCGTCGGACACTGAAGCTTTCTTT,CASSLGASDTEAFF